This T cell receptor (beta chain) was recovered during a study of PD-1 blockade in classical Hodgkin lymphoma. Data came from immunoSEQ multiplex PCR; TCRdb stores just in-frame clones and leaves some out. The repertoire has 30,000 or so clones, more than 65% of them found once; the top ten carry around 4.2%. All patients experienced relapse after autologous stem cell transplantation, and brentuximab vedotin exposure was variable. Complete response, partial response or progressive disease constituted the best response categories observed. With V trimmed by 1 base and J by 7 bases, 10 bases remained unmatched. The germline V gene has CDR1 SGHTA and CDR2 FQGNSA. There are 15 residues in the CDR3.

This clonotype was obtained from a human donor with classical Hodgkin lymphoma. The chain uses TRBV7-2 and TRBJ2-7, with 7 bases that match TRBD2. The sample was peripheral blood mononuclear cells (PBMCs), taken before the second cycle of nivolumab. The CDR3 DNA reads as TGTGCCAGCAGCTTAGATCCAGGGACTACAAAGGAGCAGTACTTC. Amino acid sequence: CASSLDPGTTKEQYF.